This TCR beta chain emerged from a study of shared clonotypes between healthy human individuals. CDR3 length equals 16 residues. Genomic DNA per cell subset filled all wells of several immunoSEQ plates. The DNA input per sorted-subset replicate PCR was about 190 ng, corresponding to 25,000 to 35,000 T cell genomes. Some clones are missing from TCRdb's copy, which holds only in-frame ones; the method was immunoSEQ multiplex PCR. The sample yields a few hundred thousand clones, just over 65% seen once. The gene calls are TRBV21-1 and TRBJ2-7; the table names TRBD2, a call not compared with the DNA. TRBV21-1 is listed as a pseudogene. The clonotype comes from a young man in good health. The sequencing sample was made of memory CD4+ T cells sorted from blood. Subset noted: CD45RA-negative fraction. CDR3 protein: CASTKGTSESSYEQYF. The CDR3 region has the DNA TGTGCCAGCACCAAGGGGACTAGCGAAAGCTCCTACGAGCAGTACTTC.